These 30 T cell receptor beta chains share one sample of origin, sequenced in a study of CD8+CD57+ T cells in acquired aplastic anemia. It was genomic DNA that served as the template for profiling TCR beta VDJ and CDR3. TCRdb re-derived calls from the reads in MiXCR, one entry per CDR3 protein. The sample carries about 160,000 distinct CDR3 sequences, roughly 48% recorded once. Sequenced patients had shown CD8+CD57+ cell expansion by flow cytometry. The sequencing input was sorted CD4+, CD8+, or CD8+CD57+ T cells (not recorded which) from PBMCs. These receptors were obtained from a human donor with aplastic anemia.

There are a few counts of this clonotype. This rearrangement joins TRBV7-2 to TRBJ2-5; TRBD1 or TRBD2 may be the D gene (5 bases each). The CDR3 is 16 residues long. V lost 1 base to trimming and J lost 1 base, with 13 bases between them. The germline gives CDR1 SGHTA, CDR2 FQGNSA. DNA of the CDR3: TGTGCCAGCAGCTTAGTCCCGAGGGACCTCCAAGAGACCCAGTACTTC. This gives the protein CASSLVPRDLQETQYF.

In the case of this clonotype: A much larger clone lies a single base off, so this may be a read error. The DNA of the CDR3 is TGTGCCAGCAGCTTAACCCCGCTGGGGTGGAACACCGGGGAGCTGTTTTTT. Its translation is CASSLTPLGWNTGELFF. J is TRBJ2-2 and V is TRBV7-8; no reliable D call. Per the germline V gene, CDR1 is SGHVS and CDR2 is FQNEAQ. The CDR3 has 17 residues. Trimming pared 2 bases from V and 1 base from J, leaving 14 bases between.

The J gene is TRBJ2-5, the V gene TRBV4-3; no reliable D call. CDR1 LGHNA and CDR2 YSLEER come from the germline V gene. The CDR3 length is 15 residues. Trimming cost V 0 bases and J 3 bases, with 11 bases left between them. This CDR3 is CASSQDRGGEETQYF. CDR3 DNA: TGCGCCAGCAGCCAAGATCGAGGTGGGGAAGAGACCCAGTACTTC.

This clonotype has ten or more counts. The gene calls are TRBV5-4 and TRBJ2-3; D is unclear. CDR1 and CDR2 from the germline V gene are SGHNT and YYREEE (reference sequence). The ends were cut back, 4 bases at V and 4 bases at J, with 13 bases in the middle. CDR3 length equals 14 residues. The CDR3 nucleotides read TGTGCCAGCAGCATGCCGGCAATCCCAGATACGCAGTATTTT. As protein: CASSMPAIPDTQYF.

The table lists this clonotype with many counts. This chain joins TRBV20-1 and TRBJ2-7, with D hard to call. The CDR3 length is 11 residues. Per germline, CDR1 DFQATT and CDR2 SNEGSKA (reference sequence). V lost 0 bases and J lost 6, with 6 bases in between. The CDR3 loop reads CSARDQGEQYF. The DNA of the CDR3 is TGCAGTGCTAGAGATCAAGGCGAGCAGTACTTC.

The chain is built from TRBV7-2 and TRBJ1-5, with unresolved D. This CDR3 contains 13 residues. Germline CDR1 reads SGHTA; CDR2 reads FQGNSA. V was cut by 1 base and J by 6 bases, with 7 bases left in between. The CDR3 nucleotides read TGTGCCAGCAGCTTAGAAGTGGGTCAGCCCCAGCATTTT. It is translated as CASSLEVGQPQHF.

The chain employs TRBV2 and TRBJ2-5, with D tentatively TRBD1 (5 bases). Trimming removed 1 base at V and 0 bases at J, with 6 bases between. In germline, CDR1 is SNHLY, CDR2 FYNNEI. CDR3 length: 14 residues. CDR3 amino acids: CASSEEGNQETQYF. In DNA, the CDR3 is TGTGCCAGCAGTGAAGAGGGGAACCAAGAGACCCAGTACTTC. The full variable domain, with the rest looked up from reference TRBV2 and TRBJ2-5, is EPEVTQTPSHQVTQMGQEVILRCVPISNHLYFYWYRQILGQKVEFLVSFYNNEISEKSEIFDDQFSVERPDGSNFTLKIRSTKLEDSAMYFCASSEEGNQETQYFGPGTRLLVL.

Many counts were recorded for this clonotype. This chain uses TRBV11-2 with TRBJ2-7, with TRBD2 identical over 10 bases. Germline V gives CDR1 SGHAT, CDR2 FQNNGV. CDR3 length: 16 residues. Trimming at V came to 2 bases and at J to 5 bases, leaving 9 bases not matched to a gene. CDR3 in amino acids: CASSLKLAGWANEQYF. Here the CDR3 DNA reads TGTGCCAGCAGCTTAAAACTAGCGGGATGGGCCAACGAGCAGTACTTC.

This clonotype was detected a few times. A read error may explain this, as a much larger clone is one base away. This chain connects TRBV9 to TRBJ1-4, with D tentatively TRBD1 (5 bases). Germline values: CDR1 SGDLS, CDR2 YYNGEE. V lost 0 bases and J lost 4, with 10 bases in between. CDR3 size: 15 residues. The CDR3 here is CASSVDRIVNEKLFF. The CDR3 DNA sequence: TGTGCCAGCAGCGTAGACAGGATAGTTAATGAAAAACTGTTTTTT. Full variable domain (rest looked up from reference TRBV9 and TRBJ1-4): DSGVTQTPKHLITATGQRVTLRCSPRSGDLSVYWYQQSLDQGLQFLIQYYNGEERAKGNILERFSAQQFPDLHSELNLSSLELGDSALYFCASSVDRIVNEKLFFGSGTQLSVL.

This clonotype was found many times. CDR3 coding DNA: TGTGCCAGCAGTTTAGAGGGGAAAGGTACGCAGTATTTT. This sequence encodes CASSLEGKGTQYF. The gene calls are TRBV12-3 or TRBV12-4 and TRBJ2-3; possibly TRBD1 for D (5 bases). Trimming cost V 1 base and J 8 bases, with 10 bases left between them. CDR3 length: 13 amino acids.

To note about this clonotype: This CDR3 fails to terminate in the conserved phenylalanine or tryptophan, so it likely reflects a read error. The limits of the CDR3 on the DNA are not certain, so only TCRdb's listed CDR3 is given. V and J are TRBV7-9 and TRBJ2-5; no check of the table's D call, TRBD1, against the DNA was made. The CDR3 is 8 residues long, ends included. Germline V lookup: CDR1 SEHNR, CDR2 FQNEAQ (reference sequence). CDR3 loop: CASSPAHQ.

This clonotype was observed many times. V and J are TRBV5-4 and TRBJ2-7; 13 bases match TRBD2. Trimming at V came to 7 bases and at J to 4 bases, leaving 5 bases not matched to a gene. This CDR3 spans 14 amino acids. The germline gives CDR1 SGHNT, CDR2 YYREEE (reference sequence). The CDR3 region has the DNA TGTGCCAGCGGGGGACTAGCGGGATCGTACGAGCAGTACTTC. This sequence encodes CASGGLAGSYEQYF. The whole variable domain, filled in from reference TRBV5-4 and TRBJ2-7, reads ETGVTQSPTHLIKTRGQQVTLRCSSQSGHNTVSWYQQALGQGPQFIFQYYREEENGRGNFPPRFSGLQFPNYSSELNVNALELDDSALYLCASGGLAGSYEQYFGPGTRLTVT.

This clonotype was counted many times. CDR3 nucleotide sequence: TGTGCCAGCAGCCGAACGGAGACCTACGAGCAGTACTTC. Its protein is CASSRTETYEQYF. The chain couples TRBV5-8 to TRBJ2-7; D is unresolved. The CDR3 covers 13 residues. The V gene's germline CDR1 is SGHTS and CDR2 YDEGEE. Deletions cut 4 bases from V and 2 bases from J, with 10 bases between.

This clonotype has a count of ten or more. The chain combines TRBV2 with TRBJ1-4; a possible D gene is TRBD1 (5 bases). Trimming shortened V by 9 bases and J by 0 bases, and 8 bases separated the two germline ends. This CDR3 is 13 amino acids long. The germline V gene has CDR1 SNHLY and CDR2 FYNNEI. The CDR3 region has the DNA TGTGCCAGTCAGGGATCAACTAATGAAAAACTGTTTTTT. Protein product: CASQGSTNEKLFF.

This sequence joins TRBV20-1 and TRBJ1-6; unclear D gene. The germline V gene has CDR1 DFQATT and CDR2 SNEGSKA (reference sequence). The CDR3 is 13 residues long. V shed 0 bases and J shed 8 bases, with 8 bases lying between them. CDR3 protein: CSARDLGDSPLHF. The CDR3 DNA sequence: TGCAGTGCTAGAGATCTGGGAGATTCACCCCTCCACTTT.

This rearrangement joins TRBV19 to TRBJ2-3, with TRBD1 as a possible D gene (6 bases). Trimming stripped 4 bases from V and 0 bases from J, with 14 bases between. The CDR3 spans 16 residues. Per germline, CDR1 LNHDA and CDR2 SQIVND (reference sequence). The CDR3 region is CASSTPGRGSTDTQYF. The CDR3 DNA reads TGTGCCAGTAGTACTCCGGGAAGGGGGAGCACAGATACGCAGTATTTT.

This clonotype was detected ten times or more. This chain uses TRBV5-1 with TRBJ1-1; no firm D call. V lost 2 bases and J 8 bases, leaving 13 bases between the germline ends. The germline V gene has CDR1 SGHRS and CDR2 YFSETQ. The CDR3 contains 13 residues. CDR3 DNA: TGCGCCAGCAGCTTAGGTCTCAGAGACGAAGCTTTCTTT. Amino acids: CASSLGLRDEAFF.

This clonotype appeared a single time. The V gene is TRBV6-1, the J gene TRBJ1-4; D remains unclear. The CDR3 extends over 13 amino acids. Germline V lookup: CDR1 MNHNS, CDR2 SASEGT. Trimming cost V 8 bases and J 0 bases, with 7 bases left between them. The CDR3 loop reads CASLHATNEKLFF. CDR3 coding DNA: TGTGCCAGCCTCCATGCAACTAATGAAAAACTGTTTTTT.

For this clonotype: One end of the junction varies from germline; a read error may be responsible. The chain recombines TRBV2 with TRBJ2-7, with TRBD1 identical over 8 bases. This CDR3 is 14 amino acids long. CDR1 SNHLY and CDR2 FYNNEI come from the germline V gene. The DNA for the CDR3 is TGTGCCAGCAGGATGACAGGGGTATCCTACGAGCGGTACTTC. It yields the protein CASRMTGVSYERYF. Full variable domain (outside the CDR3, taken from reference TRBV2 and TRBJ2-7): EPEVTQTPSHQVTQMGQEVILRCVPISNHLYFYWYRQILGQKVEFLVSFYNNEISEKSEIFDDQFSVERPDGSNFTLKIRSTKLEDSAMYFCASRMTGVSYERYFGPGTRLTVT.

This clonotype was recorded a few times. The gene calls are TRBV7-2 and TRBJ1-4; no definite D call. CDR1 SGHTA and CDR2 FQGNSA come from the germline V gene. V shed 4 bases and J shed 0 bases, with 9 bases lying between them. The CDR3 is 15 amino acids. The DNA of the CDR3 is TGTGCCAGCAGCTCGGGCGTTGCAACTAATGAAAAACTGTTTTTT. Translated: CASSSGVATNEKLFF.

A note on this clonotype: Germline is not matched at one junction end, which may reflect a read error. The genes are TRBV7-2 and TRBJ1-5, with TRBD1 as a possible D gene (5 bases). In germline, CDR1 is SGHTA, CDR2 FQGNSA. The CDR3 has 13 amino acids. The DNA of the CDR3 is TGTGCCCGCAGCTGGACAAAGGATCAGCCCCAGCATTTT. Translating gives CARSWTKDQPQHF.

J is TRBJ1-5 and V is TRBV19, with D unresolved. The V and J ends lost 7 bases and 4 bases respectively, with 8 bases between them. CDR3 length: 12 amino acids. CDR1 is LNHDA and CDR2 is SQIVND in the germline V gene (reference sequence). CDR3 coding DNA: TGTGCCAGTAATCGGGTTAATCAGCCCCAGCATTTT. It encodes CASNRVNQPQHF.

This clonotype was seen at least ten times. This chain links TRBV20-1 with TRBJ2-7; D is perhaps TRBD1 or TRBD2 (5 bases each). The CDR3 is 13 amino acids. The germline V and J ends were trimmed by 4 bases and 4 bases, with 14 bases remaining between them. The germline V gene has CDR1 DFQATT and CDR2 SNEGSKA (reference sequence). CDR3 in amino acids: CSANGAGQYEQYF. The CDR3 DNA follows: TGCAGTGCTAACGGGGCAGGTCAATACGAGCAGTACTTC.

The chain carries TRBV4-1 and TRBJ2-3; D is uncertain. V gave up 5 bases and J gave up 0 bases, with 18 bases separating them. The CDR3 is 17 amino acids. The V gene's germline CDR1 is MGHRA and CDR2 YSYEKL. The CDR3 region is CASSGLGGISSTDTQYF. As DNA, the CDR3 is TGCGCCAGCAGCGGGCTAGGTGGGATCTCTAGCACAGATACGCAGTATTTT.

The sample holds many counts of this clonotype. The genes are TRBV7-3 and TRBJ2-2; either TRBD1 or TRBD2 may supply D (5 bases each). The CDR3 runs 16 residues. Per germline, CDR1 SGHTA and CDR2 FQGTGA. Trimming took 1 base from V and 5 from J, leaving 14 bases between them. CDR3 residues: CASSLNNGRETGELFF. CDR3 nucleotide sequence: TGTGCCAGCAGCTTAAATAATGGCAGGGAGACCGGGGAGCTGTTTTTT.

This clonotype has at least ten counts. The rearrangement uses TRBV11-2 and TRBJ2-4; 7 positions match TRBD1. This CDR3 is built from 14 residues. With V trimmed by 6 bases and J by 5 bases, 7 bases remained unmatched. Germline CDR1 reads SGHAT; CDR2 reads FQNNGV. CDR3 nucleotides: TGTGCCAGCAGGTCCGGGACAGTAGAAAACATTCAGTACTTC. Translating it yields CASRSGTVENIQYF. Looking up the rest from reference TRBV11-2 and TRBJ2-4 gives the full variable domain: EAGVAQSPRYKIIEKRQSVAFWCNPISGHATLYWYQQILGQGPKLLIQFQNNGVVDDSQLPKDRFSAERLKGVDSTLKIQPAKLEDSAVYLCASRSGTVENIQYFGAGTRLSVL.

This clonotype has a single count. This CDR3 is missing its conserved last phenylalanine or tryptophan, likely due to a read error. The chain has TRBV11-1 and TRBJ2-1; 11 bases are a match to TRBD2. Germline assignment: CDR1 SGHAT and CDR2 FQDESV (reference sequence). J gave up 8 bases and V 4 bases, and 13 bases lay outside the gene matches. The CDR3 spans 17 residues. Written as DNA, the CDR3 is TGTGCCAGCAGCTCCGCCCCCTGTACTAGCGGGAGCGATGAGCAGTTCTCC. Translating gives CASSSAPCTSGSDEQFS.

This clonotype has at least ten counts. V is TRBV5-1 and J is TRBJ1-4; no clear D. Per germline, CDR1 SGHRS and CDR2 YFSETQ. The CDR3 extends over 14 amino acids. Trimming removed 0 bases from V and 0 bases from J, with 3 bases in between. The CDR3 sequence: CASSLDTTNEKLFF. The CDR3 DNA reads TGCGCCAGCAGCTTGGACACAACTAATGAAAAACTGTTTTTT. Supplemented by reference TRBV5-1 and TRBJ1-4, the full variable domain reads KAGVTQTPRYLIKTRGQQVTLSCSPISGHRSVSWYQQTPGQGLQFLFEYFSETQRNKGNFPGRFSGRQFSNSRSEMNVSTLELGDSALYLCASSLDTTNEKLFFGSGTQLSVL.

In this sample, this clonotype turned up once. The J gene is TRBJ2-5, the V gene TRBV24-1; 8 positions agree with TRBD2. V shed 10 bases, J shed 5 bases, and the junction held 11 bases outside the gene matches. The length of the CDR3 is 14 residues. Per the germline V gene, CDR1 is KGHDR and CDR2 is SFDVKD. DNA of the CDR3: TGTGCCACACGACGGGGGGGATCCAATGAGACCCAGTACTTC. It specifies CATRRGGSNETQYF.

The chain uses TRBV7-3 and TRBJ2-3; D is perhaps TRBD2 (6 bases). The CDR3 is made up of 15 amino acids. The V end lost 2 bases, the J end lost 4 bases, and 13 bases lay between the germline ends. Per the germline V gene, CDR1 is SGHTA and CDR2 is FQGTGA. The CDR3 loop is CASSLVGTSADTQYF. DNA of the CDR3: TGTGCCAGCAGCTTAGTGGGGACTTCCGCAGATACGCAGTATTTT.